The 30 T cell receptor beta chains given below trace back to one sample, sequenced in a study of blood T cell repertoires in COVID-19. Here immunoSEQ multiplex PCR was the method, and the copy in TCRdb shows in-frame clones only, minus some. The top ten clones hold about 4.1% of a sample with hundreds of thousands of clones, 86% of them seen once. What was sequenced was PBMCs or T cells enriched from blood (not recorded which). Every receptor here comes from a man between 25 and 39 years old who had recovered from COVID-19.

This clone was observed a single time. This sequence joins TRBV27 and TRBJ1-4, with D hard to call. Germline CDR1 is MNHEY and CDR2 is SMNVEV (reference sequence). V was trimmed by 6 bases and J by 4 bases, leaving 6 bases between them. The CDR3 is made up of 12 amino acids. CDR3: CASRSFNEKLFF. The CDR3 DNA reads as TGTGCCAGCAGATCCTTTAATGAAAAACTGTTTTTT.

The V and J genes are TRBV18 and TRBJ1-4; 7 nucleotides line up with TRBD1. Germline V CDR1 and CDR2: KGHSH, LQKENI. J was trimmed by 6 bases and V by 5 bases; bases with no gene match: 9. This CDR3 is 15 amino acids long. The CDR3 region has the DNA TGTGCCAGCTCATTCGACAGGGTGCTTGATGAAAAACTGTTTTTT. Protein product: CASSFDRVLDEKLFF. Using reference TRBV18 and TRBJ1-4 for the parts outside the CDR3, the full variable domain is NAGVMQNPRHLVRRRGQEARLRCSPMKGHSHVYWYRQLPEEGLKFMVYLQKENIIDESGMPKERFSAEFPKEGPSILRIQQVVRGDSAAYFCASSFDRVLDEKLFFGSGTQLSVL.

The gene calls are TRBV28 and TRBJ2-7, with D possibly matching TRBD2 (6 bases). The CDR3 sequence is 17 residues long. The V and J ends lost 3 bases and 0 bases respectively, with 18 bases between them. The V gene's germline CDR1 is MDHEN and CDR2 SYDVKM. The chain's CDR3 is CASSFVLRLASSYEQYF. The CDR3 DNA follows: TGTGCCAGCAGTTTCGTTTTGCGGCTAGCGAGCTCCTACGAGCAGTACTTC.

With respect to this clone: The same CDR3 is also encoded by other DNA sequences in this sample. V gene TRBV28 combines with J gene TRBJ2-7, with no clear D. CDR3 length: 11 residues. V shed 2 bases and J shed 6 bases, with 5 bases lying between them. Germline CDR1 reads MDHEN; CDR2 reads SYDVKM. CDR3: CASSLRGEQYF. Written as DNA, the CDR3 is TGTGCCAGCAGTTTAAGAGGCGAGCAGTACTTC.

The chain carries TRBV6-5 and TRBJ1-1; 8 positions agree with TRBD1. The CDR3 is made up of 13 amino acids. The junction had 3 bases not matched to a gene; V was cut back by 2 bases and J by 7 bases. In germline, CDR1 is MNHEY, CDR2 SVGAGI. CDR3 loop: CASSYVGQVEAFF. The CDR3, as DNA: TGTGCCAGCAGTTACGTGGGACAGGTTGAAGCTTTCTTT.

The rearrangement links TRBV30 to TRBJ2-7, with D maybe TRBD2 (5 bases). Trimming took 3 bases from V and 3 from J, leaving 9 bases between them. This CDR3 comprises 12 residues. The germline CDR1 and CDR2 sequences are GTSNPN and SVGIG (reference sequence). The CDR3 protein is CAWRSSFYEQYF. The CDR3 nucleotides read TGTGCCTGGAGGTCTAGCTTCTACGAGCAGTACTTC.

V gene TRBV11-2 combines with J gene TRBJ1-4, with D maybe TRBD1 (6 bases). The V gene lost 5 bases and the J gene lost 0 bases, with 19 bases spanning the gap. The CDR3 length is 18 residues. Germline CDR1 SGHAT, CDR2 FQNNGV. This chain's CDR3 is CASSPKGGIPATNEKLFF. The CDR3 nucleotides are TGTGCCAGCAGCCCAAAGGGGGGGATCCCGGCAACTAATGAAAAACTGTTTTTT.

The chain employs TRBV6-5 and TRBJ1-1; D remains ambiguous. The germline V and J ends were trimmed by 3 bases and 5 bases, with 13 bases remaining between them. CDR1 and CDR2 (germline): MNHEY, SVGAGI. The CDR3 runs to 14 residues. CDR3 coding DNA: TGTGCCAGCAGTTATTTGGCCCGGGTGACTGAAGCTTTCTTT. It codes for CASSYLARVTEAFF.

The chain links TRBV10-3 to TRBJ1-1; a possible D gene is TRBD1 (6 bases). CDR1 and CDR2 (germline): ENHRY, SYGVKD. This CDR3 has 12 amino acids. V was cut by 8 bases and J by 8 bases, with 15 bases left in between. The DNA of the CDR3 is TGTGCCATCTTGGGGGCCGAGAAGGAAGCTTTCTTT. As protein: CAILGAEKEAFF.

This chain joins TRBV19 and TRBJ1-1; TRBD1 matches at 7 bases. Germline CDR1 is LNHDA and CDR2 is SQIVND (reference sequence). This CDR3 is built from 16 residues. With 5 bases clipped from V and 1 base from J, the junction kept 10 bases outside the gene matches. The chain's CDR3 is CASSLTGVSGNTEAFF. For the CDR3, the DNA is TGTGCCAGTAGTCTTACAGGGGTTTCGGGGAACACTGAAGCTTTCTTT.

Here the CDR3 DNA reads TGTGCCAGTAGTATAGAGGGACAGGGCGCGCCCTATGGCTACACCTTC. Its translation is CASSIEGQGAPYGYTF. This rearrangement joins TRBV19 to TRBJ1-2; 9 bases match TRBD1. This CDR3 is built from 16 residues. Germline CDR1 is LNHDA and CDR2 is SQIVND (reference sequence). The V and J ends lost 0 bases and 4 bases, in that order; junction bases with no gene match: 6.

This rearrangement joins TRBV11-2 to TRBJ2-7, with 8 nucleotides matching TRBD1. The CDR3 has 14 amino acids. The ends lost 0 bases at V and 6 bases at J; junction bases unmatched: 4. Germline V gene data show CDR1 as SGHAT and CDR2 as FQNNGV. Here the CDR3 reads CASSLDPGGLEQYF. The CDR3 DNA reads TGTGCCAGCAGCTTAGATCCAGGGGGCCTCGAGCAGTACTTC.

The chain uses TRBV30 and TRBJ1-2, with D hard to call. V shed 5 bases and J shed 7 bases, with 11 bases lying between them. CDR1 is GTSNPN, CDR2 SVGIG, per germline (reference sequence). This CDR3 spans 11 amino acids. CDR3 region: CAWSWPFGYTF. DNA for the CDR3: TGTGCCTGGTCATGGCCCTTTGGCTACACCTTC. Using reference TRBV30 and TRBJ1-2 for the parts outside the CDR3, the full variable domain is SQTIHQWPATLVQPVGSPLSLECTVEGTSNPNLYWYRQAAGRGLQLLFYSVGIGQISSEVPQNLSASRPQDRQFILSSKKLLLSDSGFYLCAWSWPFGYTFGSGTRLTVV.

The count of this clone is one. V usage is TRBV19 and J usage is TRBJ1-6; 7 bases map to TRBD1. The CDR3 runs to 16 residues. V shed 3 bases and J 2 bases; nucleotides not matched to a gene: 4. CDR1 LNHDA and CDR2 SQIVND come from the germline V gene (reference sequence). Here the CDR3 DNA reads TGTGCCAGTAGTATCGACAGGGACGCCTATAATTCACCCCTCCACTTT. This sequence encodes CASSIDRDAYNSPLHF.

This chain joins TRBV30 and TRBJ2-7, with 10 bases matching TRBD1. The length of the CDR3 is 13 residues. Trimming cost V 5 bases and J 2 bases; bases outside gene matches: 3. Germline CDR1 is GTSNPN and CDR2 is SVGIG (reference sequence). The CDR3 loop reads CAWGQGVAYEQYF. DNA of the CDR3: TGTGCCTGGGGACAGGGGGTTGCCTACGAGCAGTACTTC.

This clone has just one count. J is TRBJ2-3 and V is TRBV5-1; 12 bases align to TRBD2. The CDR3 sequence is 16 residues long. The J segment lost 8 bases and the V segment lost 0 bases, leaving 7 bases of the junction unmatched. Germline V CDR1 and CDR2: SGHRS, YFSETQ. This chain's CDR3 is CASSLAASGGAGTQYF. For the CDR3, the DNA is TGCGCCAGCAGCTTGGCGGCTAGCGGGGGGGCCGGTACGCAGTATTTT.

This chain uses TRBV19 with TRBJ1-5; D perhaps matches TRBD1 (6 bases). Trimming took off 6 bases at V and 7 bases at J, with 22 bases between the two ends. This CDR3 spans 16 amino acids. The germline V gene has CDR1 LNHDA and CDR2 SQIVND (reference sequence). CDR3 in DNA: TGTGCCAGTAGGGCCCTGGGGGGGGCCTTAAGACAGCCCCAGCATTTT. Encoded protein: CASRALGGALRQPQHF.

The J gene is TRBJ1-2, the V gene TRBV24-1, with 12 bases matching TRBD1. The CDR3 is 16 residues long. CDR1 and CDR2 from the germline V gene are KGHDR and SFDVKD. The J segment lost 2 bases and the V segment lost 4 bases, leaving 4 bases of the junction unmatched. Here the CDR3 DNA reads TGTGCCACCAGTGAACTTGGGACAGGGGGCAACTATGGCTACACCTTC. The encoded protein is CATSELGTGGNYGYTF.

J is TRBJ1-2 and V is TRBV19; no reliable D call. Germline V gene lookup returns CDR1 LNHDA and CDR2 SQIVND (reference sequence). Trimming left V 4 bases short and J 0 bases short, with 9 bases between. The CDR3 spans 14 residues. This chain's CDR3 is CASSTSLTNYGYTF. CDR3 nucleotides: TGTGCCAGTAGTACCTCTCTTACTAACTATGGCTACACCTTC.

V is TRBV11-2 and J is TRBJ2-2; D not certain. The V end was cut by 4 bases, the J end by 1 base, with 10 bases between. The CDR3 length is 15 residues. In germline, CDR1 is SGHAT, CDR2 FQNNGV. The CDR3 spells CASSSRPLNTGELFF. CDR3 sequence (DNA): TGTGCCAGCAGCTCCCGTCCTCTGAACACCGGGGAGCTGTTTTTT.

The rearrangement links TRBV9 to TRBJ2-7; D is possibly TRBD1 (6 bases). There are 14 residues in the CDR3. The V and J ends lost 4 bases and 2 bases respectively, with 13 bases between them. Looked up from germline, CDR1 is SGDLS and CDR2 is YYNGEE. The CDR3 DNA follows: TGTGCCAGCAGCTCTCAGGGGTTTACCTACGAGCAGTACTTC. This sequence encodes CASSSQGFTYEQYF.

This clone was detected only a few times. The chain uses TRBV6-1 and TRBJ1-2; a weak D match, TRBD1 (5 bases). From germline, CDR1 is MNHNS and CDR2 SASEGT. This CDR3 contains 12 residues. Deletions cut 3 bases from V and 4 bases from J, with 6 bases between. The CDR3 bases are TGTGCCAGCAGTGACAGGGCCTATGGCTACACCTTC. It specifies CASSDRAYGYTF.

V gene TRBV5-6 combines with J gene TRBJ2-3; tentatively, D is TRBD2 (5 bases). Trimming shortened V by 4 bases and J by 0 bases, and 18 bases separated the two germline ends. This CDR3 has 17 residues. Germline V gene sequence: CDR1 SGHDT, CDR2 YYEEEE. The CDR3, as DNA: TGTGCCAGCAGCACATTCAGAGCGGACTCTAGCACAGATACGCAGTATTTT. Its translation is CASSTFRADSSTDTQYF.

This clone was seen once. V usage is TRBV9 and J usage is TRBJ1-4; D is unresolved. Trimming left V 3 bases short and J 7 bases short, with 13 bases between. Per the germline V gene, CDR1 is SGDLS and CDR2 is YYNGEE. The CDR3 is 14 amino acids. CDR3 DNA sequence: TGTGCCAGCAGCGCCCCCGAGATAACTGAAAAACTGTTTTTT. It is translated as CASSAPEITEKLFF.

V is TRBV7-2 and J is TRBJ2-7; 7 bases match TRBD2. CDR1 and CDR2 from the germline V gene are SGHTA and FQGNSA. The CDR3 spans 17 residues. V was clipped by 5 bases and J by 0 bases; unmatched bases: 13. DNA for the CDR3: TGTGCCAGCAGCCTTGGAAAAGTGCGGGAGAGCTCCTACGAGCAGTACTTC. The encoded protein is CASSLGKVRESSYEQYF.

This clone was picked up one time. The J gene is TRBJ1-3, the V gene TRBV2; 7 bases line up with TRBD1. The CDR3 spans 15 residues. After removal of 1 base from V and 5 bases from J, the junction contained 5 bases not matched to a gene. In germline, CDR1 is SNHLY, CDR2 FYNNEI. CDR3 nucleotides: TGTGCCAGCAGTGAAGGGGCGGGACAGAGAAACACCATATATTTT. Amino acid sequence: CASSEGAGQRNTIYF.

This clone occurred once. The J gene is TRBJ2-7, the V gene TRBV4-1; the D gene is possibly TRBD2 (7 bases). V lost 0 bases and J lost 0, with 18 bases in between. Germline-derived CDR1 and CDR2 are MGHRA and YSYEKL. This CDR3 comprises 18 residues. CDR3 loop: CASSQDPRGGPYSYEQYF. The CDR3, as DNA: TGCGCCAGCAGCCAAGACCCTAGGGGGGGCCCGTACTCCTACGAGCAGTACTTC.

The CDR3 reads CASSRDPRGTTNEKLFF. The CDR3 region has the DNA TGTGCCAGCAGCCGGGACCCTCGGGGGACAACTAATGAAAAACTGTTTTTT. The gene calls are TRBV5-8 and TRBJ1-4, with D perhaps matching TRBD1 (5 bases). There are 17 residues in the CDR3. Trimming left V 4 bases short and J 0 bases short, with 16 bases between. CDR1 and CDR2 (germline): SGHTS, YDEGEE.

In its sample, this clone was seen a few times. The genes are TRBV7-9 and TRBJ1-1, with 7 bases fitting TRBD1. The CDR3 loop spans 14 amino acids. Germline CDR1 and CDR2: SEHNR and FQNEAQ (reference sequence). Losses at the gene ends were 1 base for V and 7 bases for J; bases not matched to a gene: 6. The CDR3 DNA is TGTGCCAGCAGCTTAGGGGACAGCTGGGATGAAGCTTTCTTT. Its protein is CASSLGDSWDEAFF.

V usage is TRBV6-5 and J usage is TRBJ1-1; D is unresolved. Trimming removed 2 bases at V and 7 bases at J, with 11 bases between. Germline lookup yields CDR1 MNHEY and CDR2 SVGAGI. The CDR3 loop spans 13 amino acids. The CDR3 coding sequence is TGTGCCAGCAGTTACCCCGAGGGCAGTGAAGCTTTCTTT. Amino acids: CASSYPEGSEAFF.